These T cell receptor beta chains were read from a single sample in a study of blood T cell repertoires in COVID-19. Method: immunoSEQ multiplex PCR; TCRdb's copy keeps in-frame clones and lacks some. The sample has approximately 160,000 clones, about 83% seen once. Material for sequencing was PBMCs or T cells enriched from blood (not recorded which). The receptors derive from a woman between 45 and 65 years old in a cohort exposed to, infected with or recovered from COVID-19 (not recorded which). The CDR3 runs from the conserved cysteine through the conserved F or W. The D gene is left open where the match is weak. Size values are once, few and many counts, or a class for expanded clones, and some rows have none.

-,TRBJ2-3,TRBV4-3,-,TGCGCCAGCAGCCAAGATTGGGCTAGCGCAGCGGAAACGCAGTATTTT,CASSQDWASAAETQYF
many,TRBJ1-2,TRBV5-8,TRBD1,TGTGCCAGCAGCTTCGGGACAGGGAATTATGGCTACACCTTC,CASSFGTGNYGYTF
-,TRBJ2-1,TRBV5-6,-,TGTGCCAGCAGCTTTACTAGCAATGAGCAGTTCTTC,CASSFTSNEQFF
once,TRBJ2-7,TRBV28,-,TGTGCCAGCAGTTTGGGAGGGGGCTCCTACGAGCAGTACTTC,CASSLGGGSYEQYF
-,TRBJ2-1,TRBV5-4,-,TGTGCCAGCAGCTTAGACAGGTCGGCCGACAGCTCCTACAATGAGCAGTTCTTC,CASSLDRSADSSYNEQFF
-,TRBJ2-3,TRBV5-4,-,TGTGCCAGCAGCTTGGGGACACCGGGTACAGATACGCAGTATTTT,CASSLGTPGTDTQYF
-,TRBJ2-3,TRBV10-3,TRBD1,TGTGCCATCAAGGAAGACAGGGGGAGCACAGATACGCAGTATTTT,CAIKEDRGSTDTQYF
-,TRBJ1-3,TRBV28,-,TGTGCCAGCAGTCACCAACAGGGTTTATATTTT,CASSHQQGLYF
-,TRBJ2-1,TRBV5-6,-,TGTGCCAGCAGCTTGGGGGACATTTTCAATGAGCAGTTCTTC,CASSLGDIFNEQFF
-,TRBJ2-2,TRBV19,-,TGTGCCAGTAGTATAAACGGGGGACCCACCGGGGAGCTGTTTTTT,CASSINGGPTGELFF
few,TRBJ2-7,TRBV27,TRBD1,TGTGCCAGCAGTTTCCGGACCCCGGGACAGTACCTTTTGGAAGTTGACGAGCAGTACTTC,CASSFRTPGQYLLEVDEQYF
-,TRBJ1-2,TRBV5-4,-,TGTGCCAGCAGCTTGGGACAGGTCTATGGCTACACCTTC,CASSLGQVYGYTF
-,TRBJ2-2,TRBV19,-,TGTGCCAGTAGTCCACCAGGGATATCGACCGGGGAGCTGTTTTTT,CASSPPGISTGELFF
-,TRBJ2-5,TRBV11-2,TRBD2,TGTGCCAGCAGCTTAGGAGTTGGCGGGAGAGGTGAGACCCGGTACTTC,CASSLGVGGRGETRYF
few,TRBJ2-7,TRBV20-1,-,TGCAGTGGTTCTAGGAACTACGAGCAGTACTTC,CSGSRNYEQYF
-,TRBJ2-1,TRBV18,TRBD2,TGTGCCAGCTCACCTCTAGCGGAACCCTCCTACAATGAGCAGTTCTTC,CASSPLAEPSYNEQFF
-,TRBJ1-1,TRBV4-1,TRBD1,TGCGCCAGCAGCCTCGGGACAGCCACTGAAGCTTTCTTT,CASSLGTATEAFF
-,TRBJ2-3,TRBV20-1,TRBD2,TGCAGGGGGGGGGCAGATACGCAGTATTTT,CRGGADTQYF
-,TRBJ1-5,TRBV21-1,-,TGTGCCAGTAGCAAAGGGGGGGTATCAAGGAGCAATCAGCCCCAGCATTTT,CASSKGGVSRSNQPQHF
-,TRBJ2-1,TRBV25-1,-,TGTGCCAGCAGTGAATCAGGGGGGCGGGTCTACAATGAGCAGTTCTTC,CASSESGGRVYNEQFF
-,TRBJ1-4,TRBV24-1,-,TGTGCCACCAGTGATCCTAATGGGGCGGGAGAAAAACTGTTTTTT,CATSDPNGAGEKLFF
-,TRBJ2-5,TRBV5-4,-,TGTGCCAGCAGCCGTGGTAGGGGGACGGAGACCCAGTACTTC,CASSRGRGTETQYF
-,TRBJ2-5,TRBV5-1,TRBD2,TGCGCCAGCAGCTTGGATGGGACTATGGGAGAGACCCAGTACTTC,CASSLDGTMGETQYF
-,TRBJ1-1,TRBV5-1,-,TGCGCCAGCAGCTTGGATTATTTGAGTTACACTGAAGCTTTCTTT,CASSLDYLSYTEAFF
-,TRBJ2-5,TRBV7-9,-,TGTGCCAGCAGTAGAAAAGAGACCCAGTACTTC,CASSRKETQYF
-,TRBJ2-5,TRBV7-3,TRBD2,TGTGCCAGCAGCTTAATTGCTAGCGGCCCGAATACCCAGTACTTC,CASSLIASGPNTQYF
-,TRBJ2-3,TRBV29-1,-,TGCAGCGTTGATTTTTCTTTGACAACGCAGTATTTT,CSVDFSLTTQYF
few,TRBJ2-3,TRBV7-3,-,TGTGCCAGCAGCTTGGGTGGAGAAAGTACGCAGTATTTT,CASSLGGESTQYF
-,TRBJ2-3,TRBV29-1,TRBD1,TGCAGCGCTATGACAAGACAGGGGTCAGATACGCAGTATTTT,CSAMTRQGSDTQYF
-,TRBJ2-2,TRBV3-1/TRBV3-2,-,TGTGCCAGCAGCCGAGACAGGAACCCCGGGGAGCTGTTTTTT,CASSRDRNPGELFF
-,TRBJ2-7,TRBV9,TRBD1,TGTGCCAGCAGCGGGAGGACAGGGGACGAGCAGTACTTC,CASSGRTGDEQYF
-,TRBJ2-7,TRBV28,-,TGTGCCAGCAGTTCCCCTAGCAGGGAGCAGTACTTC,CASSSPSREQYF
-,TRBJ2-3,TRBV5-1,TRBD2,TGCGCCAGCAGTAGGAGCGGGGGGGCCACTGGGGCAGATACGCAGTATTTT,CASSRSGGATGADTQYF
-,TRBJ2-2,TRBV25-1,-,TGTGCCAGCAGGTTGACAGGGAACACCGGGGAGCTGTTTTTT,CASRLTGNTGELFF
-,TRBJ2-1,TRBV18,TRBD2,TGTGCCAGCTCACCACCGTCTAGCGGGGCCTACAATGAGCAGTTCTTC,CASSPPSSGAYNEQFF
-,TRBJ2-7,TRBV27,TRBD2,TGTGCCAGCAGTTTATCGTCGGGACTAGCGGGAGGTCTAACCTACGAGCAGTACTTC,CASSLSSGLAGGLTYEQYF
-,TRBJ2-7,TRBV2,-,TGTGCCGGTCTTTTGCCCTGGGGAGAAGAGAGCGAGCAGTACTTC,CAGLLPWGEESEQYF
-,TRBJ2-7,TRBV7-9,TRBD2,TGTGCCAGCAGCATGCGGGGGACCTACGAGCAGTACTTC,CASSMRGTYEQYF
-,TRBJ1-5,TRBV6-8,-,TGTGCCAGCAGTTATGGCTCGAGCAATCAGCCCCAGCATTTT,CASSYGSSNQPQHF
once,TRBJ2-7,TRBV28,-,TGTGCCAGCAGTTTATTTGAGCCGGGATCGGGCGAGCAGTACTTC,CASSLFEPGSGEQYF
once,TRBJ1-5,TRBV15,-,TGTGCCACCAGCGGGTCAGGGGGCAATCAGCCCCAGCATTTT,CATSGSGGNQPQHF
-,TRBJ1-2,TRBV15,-,TGTGCCACCAGCTCAGGGGACTATGGCTACACCTTC,CATSSGDYGYTF
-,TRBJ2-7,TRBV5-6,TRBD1,TGTGCCAGCAGCTGGGGACAGAGCTCCTACGAGCAGTACTTC,CASSWGQSSYEQYF
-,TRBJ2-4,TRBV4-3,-,TGCGCCAGCAGCCAAGATACAGGGGCCAAAAACATTCAGTACTTC,CASSQDTGAKNIQYF
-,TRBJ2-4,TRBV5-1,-,TGCGCCAGCAGCTTGGCACAGGGCAAAGGAATTCAGTACTTC,CASSLAQGKGIQYF
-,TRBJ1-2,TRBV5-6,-,TGTGCCAGCAGCTTACCAGAGAATACCAGGGGCTACACCTTC,CASSLPENTRGYTF
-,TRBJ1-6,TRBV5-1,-,TGCGCCAGCAGCTTGGACACAGCAAATTCACCCCTCCACTTT,CASSLDTANSPLHF
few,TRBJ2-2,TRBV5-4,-,TGTGCCAGCAGCCCCCAGGTGGGACTGCCCACCGGGGAGCTGTTTTTT,CASSPQVGLPTGELFF
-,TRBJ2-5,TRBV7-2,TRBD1,TGTGCCAGCAGCTTGACAGGGGGCTGGCGAGAGACCCAGTACTTC,CASSLTGGWRETQYF
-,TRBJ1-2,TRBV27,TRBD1,TGTGCCAGCAGTTGGGACAGGGGGCTTGGCTACACCTTC,CASSWDRGLGYTF
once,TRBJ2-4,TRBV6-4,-,TGTGCCAGCAGTGACGCCCCCCAGAACATTCAGTACTTC,CASSDAPQNIQYF
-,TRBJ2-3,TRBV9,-,TGTGCCAGCAGCGAGGGACTGACTAGCACAGATACGCAGTATTTT,CASSEGLTSTDTQYF
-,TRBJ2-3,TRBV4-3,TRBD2,TGCGCCAGCAGCCAAGATTCGGGGGGGCCCGTTCCAGATACGCAGTATTTT,CASSQDSGGPVPDTQYF
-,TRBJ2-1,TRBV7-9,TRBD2,TGTGCCAGCAGCTTATTTTTAGCGGGCAATGAGCAGTTCTTC,CASSLFLAGNEQFF
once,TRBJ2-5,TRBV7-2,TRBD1,TGTGCCAGCAGCCCTGACAGGGGGACGGGGGAGACCCAGTACTTC,CASSPDRGTGETQYF
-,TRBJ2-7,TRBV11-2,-,TGTGCCAGCAGCTTAGAGGGGGGAAAAACCTACGAGCAGTACTTC,CASSLEGGKTYEQYF
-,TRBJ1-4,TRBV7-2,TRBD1,TGTGCCAGCAGCTTAGACGGGACAGTTAATGAAAAACTGTTTTTT,CASSLDGTVNEKLFF